This paragraph covers one T cell receptor beta chain sequence. Generated by immunoSEQ multiplex PCR, the TCRdb table keeps only in-frame clones and is missing some. The table records some 2,100,000 clones, nearly 97% of them present only once. Trimming removed 1 base from V and 7 bases from J, with 16 bases in between. Per germline, CDR1 SGHAT and CDR2 FQNNGV. This CDR3 spans 16 amino acids. The source of the sample is a study of shared clonotypes between healthy human individuals. Sequencing input: naive CD4+ T cells sorted from blood. The subset: CD45RA+ positively selected. The chain employs TRBV11-2 and TRBJ1-4; possibly TRBD1 for D (5 bases). The clonotype originates from a man younger than 35 in good health. The CDR3 here is CASSLAVRGIGEKLFF. DNA of the CDR3: TGTGCCAGCAGCTTAGCGGTGCGGGGGATTGGTGAAAAACTGTTTTTT. Full variable domain (rest looked up from reference TRBV11-2 and TRBJ1-4): EAGVAQSPRYKIIEKRQSVAFWCNPISGHATLYWYQQILGQGPKLLIQFQNNGVVDDSQLPKDRFSAERLKGVDSTLKIQPAKLEDSAVYLCASSLAVRGIGEKLFFGSGTQLSVL.